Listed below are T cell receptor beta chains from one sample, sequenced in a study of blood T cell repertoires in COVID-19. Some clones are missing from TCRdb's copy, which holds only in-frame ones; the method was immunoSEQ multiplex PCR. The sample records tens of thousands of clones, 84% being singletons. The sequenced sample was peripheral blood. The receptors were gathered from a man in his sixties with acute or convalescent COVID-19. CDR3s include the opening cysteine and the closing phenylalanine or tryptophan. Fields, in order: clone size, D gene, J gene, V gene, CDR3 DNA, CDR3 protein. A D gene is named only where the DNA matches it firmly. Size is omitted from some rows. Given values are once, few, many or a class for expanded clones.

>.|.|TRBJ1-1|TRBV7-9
TGTGCCAGCAGCCCAGAAGGCCGGCAGGGCACTGAAGCTTTCTTT
CASSPEGRQGTEAFF
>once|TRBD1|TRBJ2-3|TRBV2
TGTGCCAGCAGCTCCGGGACAGGGCCTTGGGATACGCAGTATTTT
CASSSGTGPWDTQYF
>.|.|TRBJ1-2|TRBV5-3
TGTGCCAGAAGCCCCGGACGAGACAGAGACTATGGCTACACCTTC
CARSPGRDRDYGYTF
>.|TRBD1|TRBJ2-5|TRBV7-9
TGTGCCAGCAGCTCCGGGGGACAGGGGGCTGAGACCCAGTACTTC
CASSSGGQGAETQYF
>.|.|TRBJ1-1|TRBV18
TGTGCCAGCTCACCACGACTGGACACTGAAGCTTTCTTT
CASSPRLDTEAFF
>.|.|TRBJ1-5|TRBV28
TGTGCCAGCAGGCGGTCCAACGGCAATCAGCCCCAGCATTTT
CASRRSNGNQPQHF
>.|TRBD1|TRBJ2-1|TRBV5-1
TGCGCCAGCAGCTCGGACAGGGGGACCTACAATGAGCAGTTCTTC
CASSSDRGTYNEQFF
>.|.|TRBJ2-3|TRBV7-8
TGTGCCAGCAGCTTAGACGGACTTTGGGATACGCAGTATTTT
CASSLDGLWDTQYF
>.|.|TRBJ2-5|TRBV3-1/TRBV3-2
TGTGCCAGCAGGAGTGAAGAGACCCAGTACTTC
CASRSEETQYF
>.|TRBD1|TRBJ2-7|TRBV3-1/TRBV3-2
TGTGCCAGCAGCCGGGACAGGGCCCCACACTACGAGCAGTACTTC
CASSRDRAPHYEQYF
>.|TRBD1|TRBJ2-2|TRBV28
TGTGCCAGCAGTTTAAGGACAGGTTTTTCTCTCGGGTCCGGGGAGCTGTTTTTT
CASSLRTGFSLGSGELFF
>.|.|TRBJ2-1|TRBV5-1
TGCGCCAGCAGCTCGCACGGGACCTACAATGAGCAGTTCTTC
CASSSHGTYNEQFF
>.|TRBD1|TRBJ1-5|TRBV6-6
TGTGCCAGCAGAGGACAGGGGAGGGATCAGCCCCAGCATTTT
CASRGQGRDQPQHF
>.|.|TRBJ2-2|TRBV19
TGTGCCAGTAGTAATACAGGACACACCGGGGAGCTGTTTTTT
CASSNTGHTGELFF
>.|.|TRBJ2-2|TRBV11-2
TGTGCCAGCAGCGACAGGCCCCGGCTGTTTTTT
CASSDRPRLFF